This T cell receptor beta chain was captured by sequencing in a study of sequential checkpoint blockade in melanoma. Treatment: randomized to nivolumab then ipilimumab (arm A) or the reverse (arm B). Sorted cells were live CD3+CD8+, lacking CD19 and CD56, from PBMCs. CDR3 size: 14 residues. The germline CDR1 and CDR2 sequences are MDHEN and SYDVKM. Trimming stripped 3 bases from V and 3 bases from J, with 11 bases between. Clones were read by immunoSEQ multiplex PCR, and TCRdb kept only the in-frame ones, dropping some. The profile shows 35,000 to 40,000 clones, around 86% of them singletons. The chain combines TRBV28 with TRBJ1-1; D may be TRBD1 (5 bases). This TCR derives from a human donor with melanoma. Sample: CD8+ T cells sorted from blood (inferred from file names), taken from a patient given nivolumab and ipilimumab in sequence. CDR3 nucleotides: TGTGCCAGCAGTTTCCGCCTAGGGGACACTGAAGCTTTCTTT. It encodes CASSFRLGDTEAFF.